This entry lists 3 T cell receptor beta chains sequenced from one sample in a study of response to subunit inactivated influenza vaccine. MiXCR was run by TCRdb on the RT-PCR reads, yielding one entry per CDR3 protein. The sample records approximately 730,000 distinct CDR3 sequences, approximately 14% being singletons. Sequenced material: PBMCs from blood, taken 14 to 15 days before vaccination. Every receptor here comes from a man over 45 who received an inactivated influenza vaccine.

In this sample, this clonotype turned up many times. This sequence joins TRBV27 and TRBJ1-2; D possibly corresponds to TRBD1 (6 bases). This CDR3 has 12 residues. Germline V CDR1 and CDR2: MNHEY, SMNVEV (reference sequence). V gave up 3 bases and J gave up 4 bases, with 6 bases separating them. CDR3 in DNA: TGTGCCAGCAGTTTCAGGGGCTATGGCTACACCTTC. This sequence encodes CASSFRGYGYTF.

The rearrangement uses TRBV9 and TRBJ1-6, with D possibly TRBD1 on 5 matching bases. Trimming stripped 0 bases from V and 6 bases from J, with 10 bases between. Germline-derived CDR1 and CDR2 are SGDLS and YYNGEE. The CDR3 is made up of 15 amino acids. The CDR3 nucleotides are TGTGCCAGCAGCGTAGGACATCAGGGTAATTCACCCCTCCACTTT. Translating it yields CASSVGHQGNSPLHF.

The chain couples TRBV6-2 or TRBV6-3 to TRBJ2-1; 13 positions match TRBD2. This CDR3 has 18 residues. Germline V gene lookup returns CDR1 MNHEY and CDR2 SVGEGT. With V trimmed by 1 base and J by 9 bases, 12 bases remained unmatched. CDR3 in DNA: TGTGCCAGCAGTTACTTACGACTAGCGGGAGGCCTTCTGTCTGAGCAGTTCTTC. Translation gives CASSYLRLAGGLLSEQFF.